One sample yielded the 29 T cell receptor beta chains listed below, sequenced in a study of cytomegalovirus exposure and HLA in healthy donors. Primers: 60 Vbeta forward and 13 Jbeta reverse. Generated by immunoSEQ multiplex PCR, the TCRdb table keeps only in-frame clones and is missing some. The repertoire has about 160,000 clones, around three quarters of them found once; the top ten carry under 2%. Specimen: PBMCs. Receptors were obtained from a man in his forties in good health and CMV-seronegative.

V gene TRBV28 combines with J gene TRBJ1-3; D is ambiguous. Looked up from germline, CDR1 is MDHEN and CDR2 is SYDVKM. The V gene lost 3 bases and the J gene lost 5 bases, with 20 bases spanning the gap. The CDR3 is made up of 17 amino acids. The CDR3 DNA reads TGTGCCAGCAGTTTGCCCCCCGCAGCGACCGGTCGAAACACCATATATTTT. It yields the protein CASSLPPAATGRNTIYF.

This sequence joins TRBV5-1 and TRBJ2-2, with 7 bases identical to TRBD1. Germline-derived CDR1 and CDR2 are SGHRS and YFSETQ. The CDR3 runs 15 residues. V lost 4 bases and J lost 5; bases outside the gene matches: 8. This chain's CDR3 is CASSIDRVGTGELFF. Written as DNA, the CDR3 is TGCGCCAGCAGCATAGACAGGGTGGGGACCGGGGAGCTGTTTTTT. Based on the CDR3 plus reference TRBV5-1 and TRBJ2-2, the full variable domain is KAGVTQTPRYLIKTRGQQVTLSCSPISGHRSVSWYQQTPGQGLQFLFEYFSETQRNKGNFPGRFSGRQFSNSRSEMNVSTLELGDSALYLCASSIDRVGTGELFFGEGSRLTVL.

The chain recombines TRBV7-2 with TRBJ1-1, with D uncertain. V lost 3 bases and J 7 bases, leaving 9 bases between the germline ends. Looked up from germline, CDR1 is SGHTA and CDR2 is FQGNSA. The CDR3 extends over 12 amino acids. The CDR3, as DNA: TGTGCCAGCAGCTTTTTCGGTGATGAAGCTTTCTTT. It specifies CASSFFGDEAFF.

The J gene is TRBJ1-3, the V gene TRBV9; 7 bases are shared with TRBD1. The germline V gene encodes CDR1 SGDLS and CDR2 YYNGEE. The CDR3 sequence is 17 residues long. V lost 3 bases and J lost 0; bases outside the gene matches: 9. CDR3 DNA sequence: TGTGCCAGCAGCGAGGGGACAGAGTACCTCTCTGGAAACACCATATATTTT. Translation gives CASSEGTEYLSGNTIYF.

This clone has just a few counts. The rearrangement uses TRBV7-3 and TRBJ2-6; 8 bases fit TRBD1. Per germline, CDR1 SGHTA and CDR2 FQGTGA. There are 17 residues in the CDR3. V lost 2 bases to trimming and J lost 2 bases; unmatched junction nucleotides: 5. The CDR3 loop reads CASSLGTGRTGANVLTF. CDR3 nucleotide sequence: TGTGCCAGCAGCTTAGGGACAGGTAGAACTGGGGCCAACGTCCTGACTTTC.

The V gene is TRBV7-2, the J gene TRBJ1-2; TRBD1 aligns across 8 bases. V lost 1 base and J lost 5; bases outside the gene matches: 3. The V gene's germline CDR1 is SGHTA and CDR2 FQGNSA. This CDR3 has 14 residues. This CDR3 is CASSLDQGAYGYTF. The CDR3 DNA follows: TGTGCCAGCAGCTTAGACCAGGGGGCTTATGGCTACACCTTC.

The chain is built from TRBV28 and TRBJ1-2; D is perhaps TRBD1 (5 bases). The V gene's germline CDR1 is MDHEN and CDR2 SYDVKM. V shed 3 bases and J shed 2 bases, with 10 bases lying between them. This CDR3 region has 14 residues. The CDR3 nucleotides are TGTGCCAGCAGTTTCCCGGGGGGGAACTATGGCTACACCTTC. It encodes CASSFPGGNYGYTF.

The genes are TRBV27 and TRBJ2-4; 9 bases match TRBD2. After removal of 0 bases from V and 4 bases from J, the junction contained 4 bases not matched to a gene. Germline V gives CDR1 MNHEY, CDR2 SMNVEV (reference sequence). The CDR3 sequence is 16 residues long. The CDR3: CASSLSGSGSKNIQYF. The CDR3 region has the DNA TGTGCCAGCAGTTTATCGGGTAGCGGGAGTAAAAACATTCAGTACTTC.

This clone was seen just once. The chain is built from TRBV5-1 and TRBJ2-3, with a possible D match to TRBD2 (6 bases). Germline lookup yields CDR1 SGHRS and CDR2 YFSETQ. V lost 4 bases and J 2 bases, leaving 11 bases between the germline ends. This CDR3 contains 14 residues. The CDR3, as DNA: TGCGCCAGCAGCGCGGGGAGAAACACAGATACGCAGTATTTT. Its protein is CASSAGRNTDTQYF.

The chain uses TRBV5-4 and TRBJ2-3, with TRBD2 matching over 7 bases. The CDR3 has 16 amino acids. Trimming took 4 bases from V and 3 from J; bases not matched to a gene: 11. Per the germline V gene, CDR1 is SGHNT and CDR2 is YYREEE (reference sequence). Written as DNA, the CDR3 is TGTGCCAGCAGCCCCGACTTGAGCGGGATAACAGATACGCAGTATTTT. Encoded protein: CASSPDLSGITDTQYF.

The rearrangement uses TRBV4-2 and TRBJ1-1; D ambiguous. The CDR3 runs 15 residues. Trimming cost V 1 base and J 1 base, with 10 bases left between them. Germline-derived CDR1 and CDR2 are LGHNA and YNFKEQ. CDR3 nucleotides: TGTGCCAGCAGCCAAGGTACAGCCGCGAACACTGAAGCTTTCTTT. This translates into CASSQGTAANTEAFF.

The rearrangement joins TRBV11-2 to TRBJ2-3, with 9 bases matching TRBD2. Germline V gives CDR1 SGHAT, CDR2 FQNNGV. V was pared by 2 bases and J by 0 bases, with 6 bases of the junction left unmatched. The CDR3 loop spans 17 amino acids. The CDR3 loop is CASSLRIAGVSTDTQYF. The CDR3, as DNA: TGTGCCAGCAGCTTAAGGATAGCGGGAGTAAGCACAGATACGCAGTATTTT.

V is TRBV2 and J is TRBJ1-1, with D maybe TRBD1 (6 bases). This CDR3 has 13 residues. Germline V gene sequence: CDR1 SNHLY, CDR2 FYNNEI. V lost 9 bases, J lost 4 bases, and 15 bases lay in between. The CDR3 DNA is TGTGCCAGACAGGGTAGCGGGGGCACTGAAGCTTTCTTT. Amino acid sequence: CARQGSGGTEAFF.

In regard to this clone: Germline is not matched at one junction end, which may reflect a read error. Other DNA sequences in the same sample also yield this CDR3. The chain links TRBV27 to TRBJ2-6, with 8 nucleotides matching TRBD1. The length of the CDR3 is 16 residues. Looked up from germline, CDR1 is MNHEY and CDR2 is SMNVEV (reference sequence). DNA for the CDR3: TGTGCCAGCAGTGCCCTCCAGGGGGCTGGGGCCAACGTCTTGACTTTC. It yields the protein CASSALQGAGANVLTF.

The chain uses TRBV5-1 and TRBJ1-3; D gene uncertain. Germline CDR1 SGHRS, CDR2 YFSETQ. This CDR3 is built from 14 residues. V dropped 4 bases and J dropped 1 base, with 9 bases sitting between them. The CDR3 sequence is CASSTEVSGNTIYF. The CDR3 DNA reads TGCGCCAGCAGCACTGAGGTGTCTGGAAACACCATATATTTT. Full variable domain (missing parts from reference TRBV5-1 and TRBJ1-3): KAGVTQTPRYLIKTRGQQVTLSCSPISGHRSVSWYQQTPGQGLQFLFEYFSETQRNKGNFPGRFSGRQFSNSRSEMNVSTLELGDSALYLCASSTEVSGNTIYFGEGSWLTVV.

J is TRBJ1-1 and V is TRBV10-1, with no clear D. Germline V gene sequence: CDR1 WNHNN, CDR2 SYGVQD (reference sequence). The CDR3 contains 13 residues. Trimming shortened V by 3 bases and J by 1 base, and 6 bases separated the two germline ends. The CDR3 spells CASSEQPNTEAFF. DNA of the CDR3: TGCGCCAGCAGTGAACAGCCGAACACTGAAGCTTTCTTT.

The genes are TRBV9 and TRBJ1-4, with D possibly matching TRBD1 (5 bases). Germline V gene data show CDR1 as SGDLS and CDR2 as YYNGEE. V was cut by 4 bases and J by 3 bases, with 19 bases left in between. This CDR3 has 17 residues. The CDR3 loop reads CASSFFAGGSANEKLFF. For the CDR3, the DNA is TGTGCCAGCAGCTTTTTTGCCGGGGGTTCAGCTAATGAAAAACTGTTTTTT.

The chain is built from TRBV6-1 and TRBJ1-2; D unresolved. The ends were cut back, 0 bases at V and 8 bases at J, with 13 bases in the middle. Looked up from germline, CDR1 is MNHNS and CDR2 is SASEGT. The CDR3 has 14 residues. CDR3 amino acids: CASSEALRGEGYTF. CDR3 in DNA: TGTGCCAGCAGTGAAGCGCTTCGGGGAGAAGGCTACACCTTC.

The CDR3 DNA reads TGTGCCAGCAGTGACTCAGGGGGTACTGGAAACACCATATATTTT. Translation gives CASSDSGGTGNTIYF. This chain joins TRBV25-1 and TRBJ1-3, with 7 positions matching TRBD1. J lost 2 bases, V lost 3 bases, and 4 bases had no gene match. CDR3 length: 15 amino acids. Germline CDR1 MGHDK, CDR2 SYGVNS.

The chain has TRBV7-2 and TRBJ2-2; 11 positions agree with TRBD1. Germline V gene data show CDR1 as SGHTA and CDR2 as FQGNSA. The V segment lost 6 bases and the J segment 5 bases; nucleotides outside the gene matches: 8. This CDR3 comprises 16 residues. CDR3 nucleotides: TGTGCCAGCAGTCCCCGGGACAGGGGGAAAACCGGGGAGCTGTTTTTT. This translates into CASSPRDRGKTGELFF.

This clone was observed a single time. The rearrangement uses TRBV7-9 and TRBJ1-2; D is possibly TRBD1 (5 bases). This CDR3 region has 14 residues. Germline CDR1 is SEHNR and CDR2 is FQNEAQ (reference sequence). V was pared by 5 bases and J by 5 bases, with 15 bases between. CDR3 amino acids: CASSVPWEGYGYTF. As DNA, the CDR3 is TGTGCCAGCAGCGTACCCTGGGAGGGGTATGGCTACACCTTC. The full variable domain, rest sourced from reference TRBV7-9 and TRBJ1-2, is DTGVSQNPRHKITKRGQNVTFRCDPISEHNRLYWYRQTLGQGPEFLTYFQNEAQLEKSRLLSDRFSAERPKGSFSTLEIQRTEQGDSAMYLCASSVPWEGYGYTFGSGTRLTVV.

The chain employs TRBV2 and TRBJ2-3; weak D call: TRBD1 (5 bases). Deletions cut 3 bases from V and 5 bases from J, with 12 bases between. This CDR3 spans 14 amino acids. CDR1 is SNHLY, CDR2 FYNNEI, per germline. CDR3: CASSERRVIDTQYF. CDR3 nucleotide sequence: TGTGCCAGCAGTGAGCGCAGGGTAATAGATACGCAGTATTTT.

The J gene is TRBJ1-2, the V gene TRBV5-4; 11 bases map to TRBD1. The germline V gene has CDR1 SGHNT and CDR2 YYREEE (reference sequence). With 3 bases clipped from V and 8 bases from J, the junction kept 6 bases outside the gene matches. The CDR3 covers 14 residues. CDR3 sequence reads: CASSSPGTGGGYTF. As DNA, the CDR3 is TGTGCCAGCAGCTCTCCCGGGACAGGGGGAGGCTACACCTTC.

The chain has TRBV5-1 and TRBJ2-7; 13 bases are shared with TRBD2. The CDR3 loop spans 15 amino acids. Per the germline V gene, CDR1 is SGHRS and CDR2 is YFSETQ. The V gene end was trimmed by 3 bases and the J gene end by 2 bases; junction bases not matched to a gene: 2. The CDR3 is CASSSGLAGAYEQYF. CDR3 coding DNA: TGCGCCAGCAGCTCCGGACTAGCGGGGGCCTACGAGCAGTACTTC.

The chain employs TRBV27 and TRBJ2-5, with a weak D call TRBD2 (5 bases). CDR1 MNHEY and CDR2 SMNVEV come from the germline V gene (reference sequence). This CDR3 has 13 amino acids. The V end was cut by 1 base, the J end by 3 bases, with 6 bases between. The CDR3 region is CASSLLREETQYF. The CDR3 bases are TGTGCCAGCAGTTTATTGAGGGAAGAGACCCAGTACTTC.

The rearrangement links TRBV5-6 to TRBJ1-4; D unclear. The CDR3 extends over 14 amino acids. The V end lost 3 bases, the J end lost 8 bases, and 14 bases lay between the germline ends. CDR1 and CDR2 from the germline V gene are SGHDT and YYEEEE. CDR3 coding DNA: TGTGCCAGCAGCTCGACGGGGTTTAGGGAAAAACTGTTTTTT. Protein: CASSSTGFREKLFF.

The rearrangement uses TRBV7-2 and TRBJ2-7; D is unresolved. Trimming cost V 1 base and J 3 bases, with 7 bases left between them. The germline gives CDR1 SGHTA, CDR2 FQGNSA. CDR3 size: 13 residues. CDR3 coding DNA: TGTGCCAGCAGCTTAGATCCGAACTACGAGCAGTACGTC. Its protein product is CASSLDPNYEQYV.

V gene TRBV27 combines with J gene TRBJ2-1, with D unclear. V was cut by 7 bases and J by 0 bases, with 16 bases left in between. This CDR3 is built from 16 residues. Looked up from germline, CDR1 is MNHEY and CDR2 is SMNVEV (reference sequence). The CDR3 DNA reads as TGTGCCAGCAACCCCCTGAGCCACAGCTCCTACAATGAGCAGTTCTTC. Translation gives CASNPLSHSSYNEQFF.

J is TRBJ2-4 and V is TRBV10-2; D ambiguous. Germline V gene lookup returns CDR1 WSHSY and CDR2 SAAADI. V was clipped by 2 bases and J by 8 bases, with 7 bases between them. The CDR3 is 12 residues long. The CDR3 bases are TGCGCCAGCAGTGAGGTCCCGGACATTCAGTACTTC. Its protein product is CASSEVPDIQYF.